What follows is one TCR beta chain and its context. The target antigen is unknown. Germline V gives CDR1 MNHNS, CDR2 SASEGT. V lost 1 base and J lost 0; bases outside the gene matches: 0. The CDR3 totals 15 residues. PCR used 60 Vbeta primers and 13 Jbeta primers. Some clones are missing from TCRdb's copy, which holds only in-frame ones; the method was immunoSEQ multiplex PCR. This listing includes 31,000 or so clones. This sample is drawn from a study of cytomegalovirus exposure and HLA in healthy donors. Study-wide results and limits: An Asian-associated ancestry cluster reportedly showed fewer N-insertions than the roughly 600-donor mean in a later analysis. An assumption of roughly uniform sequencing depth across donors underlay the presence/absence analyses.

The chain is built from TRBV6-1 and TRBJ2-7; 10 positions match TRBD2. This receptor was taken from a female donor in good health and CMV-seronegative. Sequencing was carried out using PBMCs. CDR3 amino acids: CASSEGTSGSYEQYF. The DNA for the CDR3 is TGTGCCAGCAGTGAAGGGACTAGCGGCTCCTACGAGCAGTACTTC.